This entry is about one TCR beta chain. What it binds is not known. This sample is part of a study of post-analysis software for immune sequencing data. Study findings and constraints: Compared with controls, patients had more of roughly 5 TRBV segments, including TRBV5-6, TRBV5-1 and TRBV20-1.

Prepared libraries of TCR beta cDNA carried unique molecular identifiers. MiXCR was run by TCRdb on the PCR reads, yielding one entry per CDR3 protein. The sample carries around 700,000 distinct CDR3 sequences, roughly three fifths recorded once. The CDR3 is made up of 14 amino acids. The V end lost 5 bases, the J end lost 2 bases, and 12 bases lay between the germline ends. CDR1 and CDR2 from the germline V gene are SGHAT and FQNNGV. The TCR comes from a girl aged 2 to 9 with multiple sclerosis. The J gene is TRBJ2-5, the V gene TRBV11-2; a weak D match, TRBD1 (6 bases). The sample consisted of blood. The CDR3 sequence: CASSEGGVQETQYF. The CDR3 coding sequence is TGTGCCAGCAGCGAAGGGGGTGTTCAAGAGACCCAGTACTTC.